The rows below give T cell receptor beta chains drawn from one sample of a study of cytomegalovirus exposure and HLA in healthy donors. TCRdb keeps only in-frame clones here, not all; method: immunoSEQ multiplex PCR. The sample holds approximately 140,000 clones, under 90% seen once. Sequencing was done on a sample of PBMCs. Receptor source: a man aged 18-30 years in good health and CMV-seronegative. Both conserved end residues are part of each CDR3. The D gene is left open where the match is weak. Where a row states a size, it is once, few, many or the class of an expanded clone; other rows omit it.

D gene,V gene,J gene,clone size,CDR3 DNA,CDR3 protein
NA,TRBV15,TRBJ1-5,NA,TGTGCCACCAGCAGAGATGTCAACAATCAGCCCCAGCATTTT,CATSRDVNNQPQHF
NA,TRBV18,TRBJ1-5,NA,TGTGCCAGCTCACCGCAACAGGGAATTAGCAATCAGCCCCAGCATTTT,CASSPQQGISNQPQHF
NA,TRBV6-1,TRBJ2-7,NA,TGTGCCAGCAGAGAGCCAGGGAGGGAGCAGTACTTC,CASREPGREQYF
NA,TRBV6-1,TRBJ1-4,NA,TGTGCCAGCAGGGGGAGGCAGGTCGCAAATGAAAAACTGTTTTTT,CASRGRQVANEKLFF
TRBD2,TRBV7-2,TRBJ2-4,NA,TGTGCCAGCAGCATTCGAACTAGCGGGGGGGCCGGGGGCAAAAACATTCAGTACTTC,CASSIRTSGGAGGKNIQYF
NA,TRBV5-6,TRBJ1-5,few,TGTGCCAGCAGCGGGACGGGACTCTATCAGCCCCAGCATTTT,CASSGTGLYQPQHF
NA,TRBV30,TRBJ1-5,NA,TGTGCCTGGAGTGTACGATCAGGCAATCAGCCCCAGCATTTT,CAWSVRSGNQPQHF
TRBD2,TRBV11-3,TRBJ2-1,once,TGTGCCAGCAGCTCATTTGGGACTAGCGGGGCCAATGAGCAGTTCTTC,CASSSFGTSGANEQFF
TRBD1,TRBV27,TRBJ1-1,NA,TGTGCCAGCAGTACAGGGGTCGCTGAAGCTTTCTTT,CASSTGVAEAFF
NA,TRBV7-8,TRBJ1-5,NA,TGTGCCAGCAGCTCCGGAGGAACGGGCCACCAGCCCCAGCATTTT,CASSSGGTGHQPQHF
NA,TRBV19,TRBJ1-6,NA,TGTGCCAGTAGTATAATAATGGGCAATTCACGTTCACCCCTCCACTTT,CASSIIMGNSRSPLHF
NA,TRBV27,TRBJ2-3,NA,TGTGCCAGTCGCCGGGGCACAGATACGCAGTATTTT,CASRRGTDTQYF
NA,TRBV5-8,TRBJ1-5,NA,TGTGCCAGCAGCTTAGAAACAAACCAGCATTTT,CASSLETNQHF
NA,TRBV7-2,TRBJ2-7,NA,TGTGCCAGCACCCCGGGACTCCCTGGCGAGCAGTACTTC,CASTPGLPGEQYF
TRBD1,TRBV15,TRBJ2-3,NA,TGTGCCACCAGCAGAGATGGGACAGGGAAAGGAGCAGATACGCAGTATTTT,CATSRDGTGKGADTQYF
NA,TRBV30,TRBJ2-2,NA,TGTGCCTGGAGTGGGCAACAGGGCCGGAACGGGGAGCTGTTTTTT,CAWSGQQGRNGELFF
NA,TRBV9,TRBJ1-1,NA,TGTGCCAGCAGCGCTAGACAGACTCGGGGGACTGAAGCTTTCTTT,CASSARQTRGTEAFF
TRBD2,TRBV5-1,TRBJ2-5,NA,TGCGCCAGCAGCTGGAGACTAGCGGGGGGGCAAGAGACCCAGTACTTC,CASSWRLAGGQETQYF
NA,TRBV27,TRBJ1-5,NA,TGTGCCAGCTGGGACGGGGGTAGCAATCAGCCCCAGCATTTT,CASWDGGSNQPQHF
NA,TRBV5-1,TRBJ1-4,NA,TGCGCCAGCAGCTTGGACGCAGGGTGGGATGAAAAACTGTTTTTT,CASSLDAGWDEKLFF
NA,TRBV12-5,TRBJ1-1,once,TGTGCTAGTGGTTTGGGCACAGGATCGAACACTGAAGCTTTCTTT,CASGLGTGSNTEAFF
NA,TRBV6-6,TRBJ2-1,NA,TGTGCCACTTCCCACGAGACTAGATACTACAATGAGCAGTTCTTC,CATSHETRYYNEQFF
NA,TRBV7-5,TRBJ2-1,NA,TGTGCCAGAAGCTTGACAGTCAATGAGCAGTTCTTC,CARSLTVNEQFF
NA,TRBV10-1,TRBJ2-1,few,TGCGCCAGCAGTGACGGGGGGCCGGGGTACAATGAGCAGTTCTTC,CASSDGGPGYNEQFF
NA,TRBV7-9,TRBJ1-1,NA,TGTGCCAGCAGCTCACTAGACGGGGACACTGAAGCTTTCTTT,CASSSLDGDTEAFF
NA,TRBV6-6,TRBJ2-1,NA,TGTGCCAGCAGTTACGGGGACTCCTACTACAATGAGCAGTTCTTC,CASSYGDSYYNEQFF
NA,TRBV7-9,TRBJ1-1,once,TGTGCCAGCAGCTCGGTACAGGGTGGGAACACTGAAGCTTTCTTT,CASSSVQGGNTEAFF
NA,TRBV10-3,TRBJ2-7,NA,TGTGCCACGACGGGGGAATACGAGCAGTACTTC,CATTGEYEQYF
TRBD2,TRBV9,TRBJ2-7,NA,TGTGCCAGCAGCGTCGGGGGGGAGAGCTCCTACGAGCAGTACTTC,CASSVGGESSYEQYF
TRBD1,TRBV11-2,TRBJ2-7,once,TGTGCCAGCAGCTTCGTGACAGGGACGTACGAGCAGTACTTC,CASSFVTGTYEQYF
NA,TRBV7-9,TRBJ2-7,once,TGTGCCAGCAGCCAGTGGCGGAGTCTCTCCTACGAGCAGTACTTC,CASSQWRSLSYEQYF
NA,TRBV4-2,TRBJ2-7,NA,TGTGCCAGCAGCCAAGAGATTGGGACAAGATACTACGAGCAGTACTTC,CASSQEIGTRYYEQYF
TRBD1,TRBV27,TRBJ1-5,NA,TGTGCCAGCAGTACAGGGGAGGCTGCGGGTCAGCCCCAGCATTTT,CASSTGEAAGQPQHF
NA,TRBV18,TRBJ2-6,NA,TGTGCCAGCTCGTTCGGGACATGGAACTCTGGGGCCAACGTCCTGACTTTC,CASSFGTWNSGANVLTF
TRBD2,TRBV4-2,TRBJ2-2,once,TGTGCCAGCAGCCAAGACGGACTAGCGGGGGGATCCGGGGAGCTGTTTTTT,CASSQDGLAGGSGELFF
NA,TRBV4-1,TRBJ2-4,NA,TGCGCCAGCAGCCAGGAGATCCAGGGAGCCAAAAACATTCAGTACTTC,CASSQEIQGAKNIQYF
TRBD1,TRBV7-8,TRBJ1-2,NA,TGTGCCAGCAGCTTAGTGGAGGGGGCGAACTATGGCTACACCTTC,CASSLVEGANYGYTF
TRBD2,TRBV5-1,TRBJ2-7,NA,TGCGCCAGCAGCCCCAGCGGGAGCTCCTACGAGCAGTACTTC,CASSPSGSSYEQYF
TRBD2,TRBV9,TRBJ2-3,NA,TGTGCCAGCAGCGTAGTGGGGCTAGCGGGGAGCACAGATACGCAGTATTTT,CASSVVGLAGSTDTQYF
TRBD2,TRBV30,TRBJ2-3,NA,TGTGCCTGGAACCCCGCTAGCGGGGGTCGTGATACGCAGTATTTT,CAWNPASGGRDTQYF
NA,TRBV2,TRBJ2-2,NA,TGTGCCAGCAGTGAGAGGAGACAGTGGACCACCGGGGAGCTGTTTTTT,CASSERRQWTTGELFF
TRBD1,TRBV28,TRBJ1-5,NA,TGTGCCAGCAGTTTATTCGCAGGGGGAAATCAGCCCCAGCATTTT,CASSLFAGGNQPQHF
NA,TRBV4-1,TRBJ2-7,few,TGCGCCAGCAGCCAAGCTCAGGGCGACGAGCAGTACTTC,CASSQAQGDEQYF
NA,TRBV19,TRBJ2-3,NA,TGTGCCACTGCGGATGGGGGGGCACGTACGGATACGCAGTATTTT,CATADGGARTDTQYF
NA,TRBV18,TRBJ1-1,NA,TGTGCCAGCTCGTCGACCCAGGGGAACACTGAAGCTTTCTTT,CASSSTQGNTEAFF
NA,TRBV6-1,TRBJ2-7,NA,TGTGCCAGCACGAGGTTTGGAAACTACGAGCAGTACTTC,CASTRFGNYEQYF
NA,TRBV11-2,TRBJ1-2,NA,TGTGCCAGCAGCCCCTCGGGAGGTATCTACTATGGCTACACCTTC,CASSPSGGIYYGYTF
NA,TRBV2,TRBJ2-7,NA,TGTGCCAGCAGGGAGACAGTAATTTTATCGGGCGAGCAGTACTTC,CASRETVILSGEQYF
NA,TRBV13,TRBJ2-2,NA,TGTGCCAGCAGCTTATCATACACCGGGGAGCTGTTTTTT,CASSLSYTGELFF
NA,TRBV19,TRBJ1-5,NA,TGTGCCAGTAGTATCGGGACAAATAGCAATCAGCCCCAGCATTTT,CASSIGTNSNQPQHF
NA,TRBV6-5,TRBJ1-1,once,TGTGCCAGCAGTTACTCCAGGGGCACTGAAGCTTTCTTT,CASSYSRGTEAFF
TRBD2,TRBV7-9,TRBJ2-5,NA,TGTGCCAGCAGCGAAAGGACGGGGCCCGGGGGGTTCCAGTACTTC,CASSERTGPGGFQYF
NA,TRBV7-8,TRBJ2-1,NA,TGTGCCAGCAGCGCGCGACTAGTTGCGGGGTACAACAATGAGCAGTTCTTC,CASSARLVAGYNNEQFF
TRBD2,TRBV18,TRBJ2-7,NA,TGTGCCAGCTCACCAGATCGACTAGCGGGGGGGTACGAGCAGTACTTC,CASSPDRLAGGYEQYF
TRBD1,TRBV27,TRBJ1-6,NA,TGTGCCAGCAGCGGACCCCCAGGGGGGAGTTCACCCCTCCACTTT,CASSGPPGGSSPLHF
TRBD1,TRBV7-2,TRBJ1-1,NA,TGTGCCAGCAGCCCGCCGGACAGGGGGAAAATGAACACTGAAGCTTTCTTT,CASSPPDRGKMNTEAFF
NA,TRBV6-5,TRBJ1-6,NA,TGTGCCAGCAGTTACTCGCGGGCCGCCTATAATTCACCCCTCCACTTT,CASSYSRAAYNSPLHF
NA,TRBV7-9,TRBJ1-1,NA,TGTGCCAGCCACACACAGAACACTGAAGCTTTCTTT,CASHTQNTEAFF
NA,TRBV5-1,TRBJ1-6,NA,TGCGCCAGCAGCTTGGGGCAGACTCCCTATAATTCACCCCTCCACTTT,CASSLGQTPYNSPLHF
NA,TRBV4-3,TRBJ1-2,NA,TGCGCCAGCAGCCAAGATCCGGGATTCAACTATGGCTACACCTTC,CASSQDPGFNYGYTF